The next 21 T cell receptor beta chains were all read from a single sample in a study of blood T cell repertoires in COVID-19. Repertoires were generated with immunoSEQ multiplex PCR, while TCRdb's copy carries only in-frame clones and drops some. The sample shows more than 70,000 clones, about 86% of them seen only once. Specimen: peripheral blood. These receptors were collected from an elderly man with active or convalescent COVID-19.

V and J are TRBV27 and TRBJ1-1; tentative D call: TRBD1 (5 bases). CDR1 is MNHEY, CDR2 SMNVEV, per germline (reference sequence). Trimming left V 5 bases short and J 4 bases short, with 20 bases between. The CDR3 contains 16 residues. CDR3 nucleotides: TGTGCCAGCAGTGCGTACAGGAGTAGCAAGAGCACTGAAGCTTTCTTT. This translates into CASSAYRSSKSTEAFF.

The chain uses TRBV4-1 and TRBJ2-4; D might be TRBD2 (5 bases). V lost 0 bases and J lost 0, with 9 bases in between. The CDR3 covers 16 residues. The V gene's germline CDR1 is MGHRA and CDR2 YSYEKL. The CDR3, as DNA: TGCGCCAGCAGCCAAGATTCGGGATTAGCCAAAAACATTCAGTACTTC. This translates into CASSQDSGLAKNIQYF.

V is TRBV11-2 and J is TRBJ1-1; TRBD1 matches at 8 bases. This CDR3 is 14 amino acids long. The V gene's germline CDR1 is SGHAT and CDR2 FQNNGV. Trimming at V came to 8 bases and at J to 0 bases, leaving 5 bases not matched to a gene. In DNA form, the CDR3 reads TGTGCCAGCGTCTACAGGGGGATGAACACTGAAGCTTTCTTT. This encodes CASVYRGMNTEAFF.

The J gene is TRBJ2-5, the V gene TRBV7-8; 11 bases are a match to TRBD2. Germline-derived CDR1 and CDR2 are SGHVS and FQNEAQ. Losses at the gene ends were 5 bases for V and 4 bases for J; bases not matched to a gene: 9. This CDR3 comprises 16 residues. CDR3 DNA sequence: TGTGCCAGCAGCCCGCCTCGGACTAGCGGGTTAGAGACCCAGTACTTC. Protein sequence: CASSPPRTSGLETQYF.

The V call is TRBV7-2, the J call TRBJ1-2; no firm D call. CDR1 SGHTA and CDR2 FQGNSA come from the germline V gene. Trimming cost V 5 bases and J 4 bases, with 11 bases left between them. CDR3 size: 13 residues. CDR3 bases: TGTGCCAGCAGCACAAAGACGGGCTATGGCTACACCTTC. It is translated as CASSTKTGYGYTF.

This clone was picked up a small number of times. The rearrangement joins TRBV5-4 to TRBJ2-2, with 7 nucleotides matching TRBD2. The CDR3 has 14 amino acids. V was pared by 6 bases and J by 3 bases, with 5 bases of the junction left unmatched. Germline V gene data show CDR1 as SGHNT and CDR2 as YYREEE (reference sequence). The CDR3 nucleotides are TGTGCCAGCACCAAGGGAGGGGACACCGGGGAGCTGTTTTTT. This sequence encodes CASTKGGDTGELFF.

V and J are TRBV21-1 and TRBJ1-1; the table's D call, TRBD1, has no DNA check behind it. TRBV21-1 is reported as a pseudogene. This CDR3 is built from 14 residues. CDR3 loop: CASISDREEAEAFF. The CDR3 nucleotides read TGTGCCAGCATCTCGGACAGGGAAGAGGCTGAAGCTTTCTTT.

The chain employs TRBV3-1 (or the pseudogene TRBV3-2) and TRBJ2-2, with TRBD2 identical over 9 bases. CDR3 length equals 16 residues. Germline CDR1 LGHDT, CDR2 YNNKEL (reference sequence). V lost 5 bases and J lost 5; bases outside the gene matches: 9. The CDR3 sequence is CASSAGTSSGTGELFF. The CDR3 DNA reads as TGTGCCAGCAGCGCTGGGACTAGCTCCGGAACCGGGGAGCTGTTTTTT.

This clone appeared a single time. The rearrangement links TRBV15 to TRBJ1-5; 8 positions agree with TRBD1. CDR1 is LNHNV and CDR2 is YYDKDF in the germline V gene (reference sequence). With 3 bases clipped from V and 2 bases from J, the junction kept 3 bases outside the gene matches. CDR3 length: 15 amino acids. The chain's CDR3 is CATSRTGQGNQPQHF. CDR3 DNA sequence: TGTGCCACCAGCAGGACGGGACAGGGCAATCAGCCCCAGCATTTT.

CDR3 protein: CASSQAPGIPYEQYF. The CDR3 nucleotides are TGTGCCAGCAGCCAAGCCCCAGGGATTCCCTACGAGCAGTACTTC. The V and J genes are TRBV3-1 (or the pseudogene TRBV3-2) and TRBJ2-7; TRBD1 is a possible D gene (5 bases). From germline, CDR1 is LGHDT and CDR2 YNNKEL (reference sequence). Trimming took off 1 base at V and 2 bases at J, with 12 bases between the two ends. The CDR3 runs 15 residues.

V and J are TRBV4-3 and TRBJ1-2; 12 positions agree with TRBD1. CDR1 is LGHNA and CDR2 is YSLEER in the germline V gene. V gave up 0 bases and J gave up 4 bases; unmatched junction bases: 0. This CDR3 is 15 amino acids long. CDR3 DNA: TGCGCCAGCAGCCAAGAGGGACAGGGGGCCTATGGCTACACCTTC. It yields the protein CASSQEGQGAYGYTF.

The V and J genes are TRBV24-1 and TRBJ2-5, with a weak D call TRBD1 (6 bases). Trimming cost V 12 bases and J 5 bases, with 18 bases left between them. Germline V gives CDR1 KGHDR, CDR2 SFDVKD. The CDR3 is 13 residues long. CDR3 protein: CAYRAGVPETQYF. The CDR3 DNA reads TGTGCCTACAGGGCAGGGGTGCCGGAGACCCAGTACTTC.

CDR3 in DNA: TGTGCCATCAGTGAGGGGCAAAGCGATACGCAGTATTTT. It codes for CAISEGQSDTQYF. The chain uses TRBV10-3 and TRBJ2-3; no clear D gene. Trimming removed 2 bases at V and 6 bases at J, with 9 bases between. This CDR3 is built from 13 residues. The V gene's germline CDR1 is ENHRY and CDR2 SYGVKD.

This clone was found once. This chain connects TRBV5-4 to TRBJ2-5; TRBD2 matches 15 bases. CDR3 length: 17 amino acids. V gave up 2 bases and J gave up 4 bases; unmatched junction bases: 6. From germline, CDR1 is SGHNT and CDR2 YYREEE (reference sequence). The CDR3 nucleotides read TGTGCCAGCAGCTTATCGGGACTAGCGGGAGGACTAGAGACCCAGTACTTC. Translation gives CASSLSGLAGGLETQYF.

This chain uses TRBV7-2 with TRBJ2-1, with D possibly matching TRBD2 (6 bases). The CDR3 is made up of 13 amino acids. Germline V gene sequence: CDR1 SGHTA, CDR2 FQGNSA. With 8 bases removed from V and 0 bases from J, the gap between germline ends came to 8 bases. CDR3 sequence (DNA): TGTGCCAGCGGGGGGATCTCCTACAATGAGCAGTTCTTC. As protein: CASGGISYNEQFF.

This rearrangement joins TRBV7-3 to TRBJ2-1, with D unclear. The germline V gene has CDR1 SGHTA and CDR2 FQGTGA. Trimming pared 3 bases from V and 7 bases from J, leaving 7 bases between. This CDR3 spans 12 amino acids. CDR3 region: CASSLVENEQFF. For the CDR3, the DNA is TGTGCCAGCAGCTTGGTGGAGAATGAGCAGTTCTTC.

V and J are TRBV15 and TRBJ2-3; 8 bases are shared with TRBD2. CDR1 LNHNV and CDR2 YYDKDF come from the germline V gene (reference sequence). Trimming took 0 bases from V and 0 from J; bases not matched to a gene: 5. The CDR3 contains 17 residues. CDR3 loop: CATSREKTSVSTDTQYF. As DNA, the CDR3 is TGTGCCACCAGCAGAGAGAAGACTAGCGTAAGCACAGATACGCAGTATTTT.

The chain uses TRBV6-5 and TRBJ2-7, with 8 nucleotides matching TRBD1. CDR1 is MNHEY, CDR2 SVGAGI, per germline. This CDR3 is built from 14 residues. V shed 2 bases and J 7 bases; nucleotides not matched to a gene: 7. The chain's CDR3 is CASSYSQGAREQYF. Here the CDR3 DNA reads TGTGCCAGCAGTTACAGCCAGGGGGCTCGTGAGCAGTACTTC.

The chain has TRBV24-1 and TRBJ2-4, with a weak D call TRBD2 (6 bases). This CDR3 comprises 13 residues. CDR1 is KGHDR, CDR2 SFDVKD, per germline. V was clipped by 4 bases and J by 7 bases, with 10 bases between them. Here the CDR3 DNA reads TGTGCCACCAGTGAACCGGAGGGGAACATTCAGTACTTC. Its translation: CATSEPEGNIQYF.

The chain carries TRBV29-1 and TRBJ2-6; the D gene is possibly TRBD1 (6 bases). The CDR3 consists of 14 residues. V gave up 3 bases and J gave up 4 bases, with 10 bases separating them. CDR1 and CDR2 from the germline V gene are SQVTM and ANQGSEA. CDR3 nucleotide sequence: TGCAGCGTTGAGGGGGCGGAGGGGGCCAACGTCCTGACTTTC. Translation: CSVEGAEGANVLTF.

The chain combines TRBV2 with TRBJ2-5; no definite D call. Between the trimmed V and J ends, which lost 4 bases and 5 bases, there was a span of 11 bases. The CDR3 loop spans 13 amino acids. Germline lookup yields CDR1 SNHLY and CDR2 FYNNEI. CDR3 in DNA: TGTGCCAGCAGTGGGCCCGAGAGGGAGACCCAGTACTTC. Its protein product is CASSGPERETQYF.